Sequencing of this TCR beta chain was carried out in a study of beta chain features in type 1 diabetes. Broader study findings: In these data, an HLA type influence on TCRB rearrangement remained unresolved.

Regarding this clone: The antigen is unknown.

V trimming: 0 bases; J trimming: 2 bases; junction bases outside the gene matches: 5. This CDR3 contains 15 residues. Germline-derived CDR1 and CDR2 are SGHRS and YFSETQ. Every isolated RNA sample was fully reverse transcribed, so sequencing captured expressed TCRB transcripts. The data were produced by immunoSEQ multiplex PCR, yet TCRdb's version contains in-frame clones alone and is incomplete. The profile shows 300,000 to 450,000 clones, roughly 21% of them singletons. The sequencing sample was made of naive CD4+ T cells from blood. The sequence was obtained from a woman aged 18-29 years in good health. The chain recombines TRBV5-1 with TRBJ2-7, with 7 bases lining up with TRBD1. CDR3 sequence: CASSLGGQETYEQYF. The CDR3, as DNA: TGCGCCAGCAGCTTGGGAGGACAGGAAACCTACGAGCAGTACTTC.